This entry lists 3 T cell receptor beta chains sequenced from one sample in a study of spatial heterogeneity in lung cancer. Their target antigens are unknown. The sample's time point: sample taken at primary tumor resection. TCRdb re-derived calls from the 5' RACE reads in MiXCR, one entry per CDR3 protein. The sample gives around 12,000 distinct CDR3 sequences, about 5.4% of which show up once; 11% is in the top ten. Study observations and caveats: In tumors, expanded intratumoral alpha and beta TCR counts tracked mutation counts.

The starting material was lung tumor tissue, obtained at surgery. The receptors were sampled from a female donor with early-stage non-small cell lung cancer.

This clonotype was recorded at least ten times. The gene calls are TRBV7-8 and TRBJ1-5, with D uncertain. V was clipped by 0 bases and J by 1 base, with 4 bases between them. The CDR3 covers 14 residues. Per the germline V gene, CDR1 is SGHVS and CDR2 is FQNEAQ. The CDR3 sequence is CASSLARSNQPQHF. The CDR3 bases are TGTGCCAGCAGCTTAGCAAGGAGCAATCAGCCCCAGCATTTT.

This clonotype has at least ten counts. The gene calls are TRBV5-1 and TRBJ2-5; TRBD2 is a possible D gene (6 bases). CDR1 and CDR2 (germline): SGHRS, YFSETQ. The V and J ends lost 0 bases and 1 base respectively, with 13 bases between them. This CDR3 has 16 amino acids. The CDR3 region has the DNA TGCGCCAGCAGCTTGGCTCGAGCGGGTGGCCAAGAGACCCAGTACTTC. Translation gives CASSLARAGGQETQYF.

This clonotype was recorded many times. The gene calls are TRBV3-1 and TRBJ1-2; TRBD1 agrees at 10 bases. The CDR3 consists of 14 residues. V was clipped by 6 bases and J by 4 bases; unmatched bases: 5. Germline V lookup: CDR1 LGHDT, CDR2 YNNKEL (reference sequence). CDR3 in amino acids: CASSRTGGSYGYTF. CDR3 sequence (DNA): TGTGCCAGCAGTCGGACAGGGGGATCCTATGGCTACACCTTC.